A single sample is the source of the 16 T cell receptor beta chains below, sequenced in a study of cytomegalovirus exposure and HLA in healthy donors. PCR used 60 Vbeta primers and 13 Jbeta primers. Profiled with immunoSEQ multiplex PCR; TCRdb holds only in-frame clones, not every one. The sample totals 140,000 or so clones. Specimen: PBMCs. All receptors come from a male donor in good health and CMV-seronegative.

This chain joins TRBV27 and TRBJ2-2; 7 bases match TRBD2. The CDR3 runs to 16 residues. Germline CDR1 and CDR2: MNHEY and SMNVEV (reference sequence). The V gene end was trimmed by 8 bases and the J gene end by 2 bases; junction bases not matched to a gene: 11. The CDR3: CASRWLGGGNTGELFF. The CDR3 nucleotides read TGTGCCAGCCGGTGGCTGGGCGGGGGTAACACCGGGGAGCTGTTTTTT.

This sequence joins TRBV30 and TRBJ1-4; D may be TRBD1 (5 bases). Germline V CDR1 and CDR2: GTSNPN, SVGIG (reference sequence). Trimming took off 0 bases at V and 5 bases at J, with 13 bases between the two ends. This CDR3 comprises 15 residues. CDR3 sequence: CAWSVGGAPNEKLFF. The DNA for the CDR3 is TGTGCCTGGAGTGTAGGAGGGGCTCCAAATGAAAAACTGTTTTTT.

The V call is TRBV6-6, the J call TRBJ1-5; D gene uncertain. The CDR3 covers 14 residues. V lost 6 bases, J lost 1 base, and 10 bases lay in between. CDR1 is MNHNY and CDR2 is SVGAGI in the germline V gene (reference sequence). The DNA of the CDR3 is TGTGCCAGCAGCCACGGGTTGAGCAATCAGCCCCAGCATTTT. This translates into CASSHGLSNQPQHF.

The chain links TRBV9 to TRBJ2-1; D possibly corresponds to TRBD2 (6 bases). The V end lost 0 bases, the J end lost 5 bases, and 15 bases lay between the germline ends. Germline loops: CDR1 SGDLS, CDR2 YYNGEE. The CDR3 covers 16 residues. The CDR3 spells CASSVGPSASNNEQFF. CDR3 nucleotide sequence: TGTGCCAGCAGCGTAGGACCTAGCGCCTCAAACAATGAGCAGTTCTTC.

The V and J genes are TRBV9 and TRBJ2-1, with 7 bases fitting TRBD1. Germline trimming cut 0 bases from V and 8 bases from J; bases unmatched to any gene: 17. Germline V gene data show CDR1 as SGDLS and CDR2 as YYNGEE. There are 18 residues in the CDR3. The CDR3 bases are TGTGCCAGCAGCGTAGTAGGACCGACAGGGACCTCTGGGGATGAGCAGTTCTTC. Translation: CASSVVGPTGTSGDEQFF.

This rearrangement joins TRBV30 to TRBJ2-7; 7 bases map to TRBD2. Germline values: CDR1 GTSNPN, CDR2 SVGIG (reference sequence). This CDR3 region has 14 residues. V was clipped by 0 bases and J by 2 bases; unmatched bases: 4. The CDR3 DNA reads as TGTGCCTGGAGTGTTTCTGCGGGAGCCTACGAGCAGTACTTC. Encoded protein: CAWSVSAGAYEQYF.

The chain joins TRBV15 to TRBJ1-5; D gene unclear. The V end lost 5 bases, the J end lost 11 bases, and 13 bases lay between the germline ends. The CDR3 has 12 amino acids. Germline-derived CDR1 and CDR2 are LNHNV and YYDKDF (reference sequence). Here the CDR3 reads CATSVLRGTQHF. DNA of the CDR3: TGTGCCACCAGCGTTCTGCGGGGAACCCAGCATTTT.

The rearrangement uses TRBV5-5 and TRBJ2-5; 10 bases agree with TRBD2. CDR3 length: 15 residues. CDR1 is SGHKS and CDR2 is YYEKEE in the germline V gene (reference sequence). V shed 4 bases and J 5 bases; nucleotides not matched to a gene: 8. The CDR3 region has the DNA TGTGCCAGCAGCCTCTGGGATAGCGGGAGGGAGACCCAGTACTTC. This sequence encodes CASSLWDSGRETQYF.

The CDR3 reads CASRAHGTDTQYF. CDR3 sequence (DNA): TGTGCCAGCAGAGCCCACGGGACAGATACGCAGTATTTT. V usage is TRBV6-5 and J usage is TRBJ2-3; D not certain. Germline assignment: CDR1 MNHEY and CDR2 SVGAGI. Trimming cost V 6 bases and J 3 bases, with 10 bases left between them. The CDR3 runs 13 residues.

Remarks on this clone: In the same sample, other DNA sequences code for this CDR3. The CDR3 region has the DNA TGTGCCAGCAGCTTAAGAGAAGGGGCCTACGAGCAGTACTTC. It specifies CASSLREGAYEQYF. The chain employs TRBV7-8 and TRBJ2-7, with D tentatively TRBD1 (5 bases). Germline CDR1 and CDR2: SGHVS and FQNEAQ. The CDR3 sequence is 14 residues long. Trimming stripped 2 bases from V and 2 bases from J, with 10 bases between.

The chain links TRBV5-6 to TRBJ1-2; the match to TRBD1 covers 7 bases. CDR1 is SGHDT, CDR2 YYEEEE, per germline. Germline trimming cut 6 bases from V and 5 bases from J; bases unmatched to any gene: 16. The CDR3 extends over 16 amino acids. This CDR3 reads CASIPPRGQTDYGYTF. CDR3 coding DNA: TGTGCCAGCATCCCCCCGAGGGGGCAGACTGATTATGGCTACACCTTC. Variable domain in full (rest from reference TRBV5-6 and TRBJ1-2): DAGVTQSPTHLIKTRGQQVTLRCSPKSGHDTVSWYQQALGQGPQFIFQYYEEEERQRGNFPDRFSGHQFPNYSSELNVNALLLGDSALYLCASIPPRGQTDYGYTFGSGTRLTVV.

On this clone itself: Other DNA sequences from this sample encode an identical CDR3 as well. The V and J genes are TRBV7-2 and TRBJ1-5, with D possibly TRBD1 on 5 matching bases. V was shortened by 1 base and J by 0 bases, with 7 bases between the two germline ends. The CDR3 extends over 15 amino acids. CDR1 and CDR2 (germline): SGHTA, FQGNSA. The DNA for the CDR3 is TGTGCCAGCAGCTTAGTAGGGGTTAGCAATCAGCCCCAGCATTTT. It yields the protein CASSLVGVSNQPQHF. The full variable domain, with the rest looked up from reference TRBV7-2 and TRBJ1-5, is GAGVSQSPSNKVTEKGKDVELRCDPISGHTALYWYRQSLGQGLEFLIYFQGNSAPDKSGLPSDRFSAERTGGSVSTLTIQRTQQEDSAVYLCASSLVGVSNQPQHFGDGTRLSIL.

V usage is TRBV27 and J usage is TRBJ1-2; 11 nucleotides align to TRBD1. Germline V lookup: CDR1 MNHEY, CDR2 SMNVEV (reference sequence). The CDR3 length is 18 residues. V gave up 3 bases and J gave up 4 bases; unmatched junction bases: 13. This CDR3 reads CASSFHHRDRGEGYGYTF. CDR3 DNA sequence: TGTGCCAGCAGTTTCCATCACCGGGACAGGGGGGAAGGCTATGGCTACACCTTC.

The rearrangement joins TRBV18 to TRBJ2-2; maybe TRBD2 (5 bases). Trimming left V 3 bases short and J 4 bases short, with 12 bases between. There are 15 residues in the CDR3. Looked up from germline, CDR1 is KGHSH and CDR2 is LQKENI. The CDR3 reads CASSPIGLTTGELFF. CDR3 nucleotide sequence: TGTGCCAGCTCACCTATCGGACTGACCACCGGGGAGCTGTTTTTT.

The chain links TRBV29-1 to TRBJ2-1; 8 positions agree with TRBD1. CDR1 and CDR2 (germline): SQVTM, ANQGSEA. The V and J ends lost 3 bases and 5 bases, in that order; junction bases with no gene match: 9. The CDR3 spans 15 residues. The CDR3, as DNA: TGCAGCGTTGAGCTGGACAGGGCTACGAACAATGAGCAGTTCTTC. It yields the protein CSVELDRATNNEQFF.

The chain employs TRBV10-3 and TRBJ1-4; 7 bases map to TRBD1. The CDR3 contains 16 residues. Germline V CDR1 and CDR2: ENHRY, SYGVKD. The ends lost 2 bases at V and 4 bases at J; junction bases unmatched: 7. CDR3 sequence: CAISEGSGQHNEKLFF. Here the CDR3 DNA reads TGTGCCATCAGTGAGGGTTCGGGACAGCATAATGAAAAACTGTTTTTT.